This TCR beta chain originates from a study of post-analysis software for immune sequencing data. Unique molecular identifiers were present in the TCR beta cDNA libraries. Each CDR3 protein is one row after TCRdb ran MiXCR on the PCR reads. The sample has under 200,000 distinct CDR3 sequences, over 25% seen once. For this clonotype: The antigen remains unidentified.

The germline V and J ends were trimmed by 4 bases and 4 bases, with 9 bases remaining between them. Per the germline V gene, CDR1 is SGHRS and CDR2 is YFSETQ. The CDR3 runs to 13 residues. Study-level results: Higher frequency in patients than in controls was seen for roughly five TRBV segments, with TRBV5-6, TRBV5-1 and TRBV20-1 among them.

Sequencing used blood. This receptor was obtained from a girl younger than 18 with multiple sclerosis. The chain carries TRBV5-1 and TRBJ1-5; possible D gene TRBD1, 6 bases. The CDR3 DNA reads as TGCGCCAGCAGCGAGGGGGTGAATCAGCCCCAGCATTTT. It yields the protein CASSEGVNQPQHF. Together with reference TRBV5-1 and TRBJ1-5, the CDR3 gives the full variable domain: KAGVTQTPRYLIKTRGQQVTLSCSPISGHRSVSWYQQTPGQGLQFLFEYFSETQRNKGNFPGRFSGRQFSNSRSEMNVSTLELGDSALYLCASSEGVNQPQHFGDGTRLSIL.